This is a list of T cell receptor beta chains from one sample in a study of cytomegalovirus exposure and HLA in healthy donors. Sequenced by immunoSEQ multiplex PCR; TCRdb stores in-frame clones only, minus some. Among approximately 140,000 clones listed, more than 75% were seen once. Sequencing was performed on PBMCs. The receptors here all came from a man aged 35 to 55 in good health and CMV-seronegative. Each CDR3 is given with its conserved first and last residue. The order of the fields is V gene, clone size, CDR3 protein. Expanded clones get a size class; other rows say once, few or many, or leave the size out.

v_call: TRBV5-4
clone_size: -
cdr3_aa: CASSSRQTPTGPGTDTQYF

v_call: TRBV6-5
clone_size: -
cdr3_aa: CASCQTVSNQPQHF

v_call: TRBV28
clone_size: -
cdr3_aa: CASSFTGLAEETQYF

v_call: TRBV6-1
clone_size: -
cdr3_aa: CASSGTGADTQYF

v_call: TRBV9
clone_size: few
cdr3_aa: CASSASVTGGDGYTF

v_call: TRBV6-5
clone_size: -
cdr3_aa: CASSAGRAESDTQYF

v_call: TRBV11-2
clone_size: -
cdr3_aa: CASRALAGAGELFF

v_call: TRBV4-1
clone_size: -
cdr3_aa: CASSRRGGDGYEQYF

v_call: TRBV7-9
clone_size: once
cdr3_aa: CASSLWDRSNTEAFF

v_call: TRBV4-2
clone_size: -
cdr3_aa: CASSQVVGGGEETQYF

v_call: TRBV5-6
clone_size: -
cdr3_aa: CASSLIGTSTDTQYF

v_call: TRBV28
clone_size: -
cdr3_aa: CASSAREGAETQYF

v_call: TRBV28
clone_size: -
cdr3_aa: CASSEGPGLGNEQFF

v_call: TRBV2
clone_size: -
cdr3_aa: CASRDREAGELFF

v_call: TRBV4-2
clone_size: -
cdr3_aa: CASSQEPIGTVGYTF

v_call: TRBV4-1
clone_size: -
cdr3_aa: CASSQVGGSGIPYGYTF

v_call: TRBV5-1
clone_size: -
cdr3_aa: CASSLGGTSIHEQYF

v_call: TRBV7-7
clone_size: -
cdr3_aa: CASSQTGVEQETQYF

v_call: TRBV7-3
clone_size: few
cdr3_aa: CASSAENTGELFF

v_call: TRBV6-5
clone_size: -
cdr3_aa: CASSPDRGSSQPQHF

v_call: TRBV9
clone_size: few
cdr3_aa: CASSTISGSYNEQFF

v_call: TRBV2
clone_size: -
cdr3_aa: CASDLAGLKTQYF

v_call: TRBV6-4
clone_size: -
cdr3_aa: CASRGGTGADSNQPQHF

v_call: TRBV2
clone_size: -
cdr3_aa: CASSSLGGRASRELFF

v_call: TRBV30
clone_size: once
cdr3_aa: CAWETGNQPQHF

v_call: TRBV9
clone_size: -
cdr3_aa: CASSVGSGGYEQYF

v_call: TRBV9
clone_size: -
cdr3_aa: CASRFGGDTGELFF

v_call: TRBV5-1
clone_size: -
cdr3_aa: CASSFARFGDTQYF

v_call: TRBV11-1
clone_size: -
cdr3_aa: CASSLGRGGSYNEQFF

v_call: TRBV7-8
clone_size: -
cdr3_aa: CASSARLPYEQYF

v_call: TRBV6-1
clone_size: -
cdr3_aa: CASSDTTGGRTLNTEAFF

v_call: TRBV5-1
clone_size: -
cdr3_aa: CVSSLDQGLYGYTF

v_call: TRBV4-2
clone_size: -
cdr3_aa: CASSRGTIGSSTDTQYF

v_call: TRBV28
clone_size: -
cdr3_aa: CASSFVGTVPYEQYF